The 15 T cell receptor beta chains below come from one sample, sequenced in a study of siplizumab effects on memory and regulatory T cells. Only in-frame clones appear in the TCRdb table, and some are missing; sequencing was by immunoSEQ multiplex PCR. The sample yields around 7,800 clones, under 80% seen once. Sequencing used effector memory CD8+ T cells sorted from blood. The subset denotes: unstimulated CD8+ effector memory T cells. The receptors were gathered from a human donor in good health.

This chain connects TRBV14 to TRBJ2-6; unclear D gene. V was trimmed by 0 bases and J by 8 bases, leaving 8 bases between them. This CDR3 has 14 amino acids. Germline V lookup: CDR1 SGHDN, CDR2 FVKESK. The CDR3 loop is CASSQDWVTNVLTF. For the CDR3, the DNA is TGTGCCAGCAGCCAAGATTGGGTAACCAACGTCCTGACTTTC.

The chain combines TRBV11-3 with TRBJ2-1, with unresolved D. Trimming removed 6 bases at V and 0 bases at J, with 12 bases between. This CDR3 contains 15 residues. Germline lookup yields CDR1 SGHNT and CDR2 YENEEA. The CDR3 DNA is TGTGCCAGCAGAGGTGGCGCGAGCTCCTACAATGAGCAGTTCTTC. Translating it yields CASRGGASSYNEQFF.

V is TRBV5-8 and J is TRBJ1-2, with TRBD1 identical over 7 bases. The V segment lost 0 bases and the J segment 4 bases; nucleotides outside the gene matches: 9. Germline lookup yields CDR1 SGHTS and CDR2 YDEGEE. The CDR3 spans 16 residues. CDR3 amino acids: CASSLDSATGRYGYTF. DNA for the CDR3: TGTGCCAGCAGCTTGGATAGCGCGACAGGGCGCTATGGCTACACCTTC.

This rearrangement joins TRBV6-4 to TRBJ2-3; D possibly matches TRBD1 or TRBD2 (5 bases each). Germline values: CDR1 MRHNA, CDR2 SNTAGT. V was shortened by 3 bases and J by 1 base, with 8 bases between the two germline ends. This CDR3 has 14 residues. The CDR3 DNA is TGTGCCAGCAGTGAGCAGGGAGGCACAGATACGCAGTATTTT. Translated, it gives CASSEQGGTDTQYF.

This rearrangement joins TRBV28 to TRBJ2-7; D remains ambiguous. Germline CDR1 and CDR2: MDHEN and SYDVKM. V was trimmed by 8 bases and J by 3 bases, leaving 14 bases between them. The CDR3 runs to 13 residues. DNA for the CDR3: TGTGCCAGCTCCCCCCTGCCCTTCTACGAGCAGTACTTC. Translation gives CASSPLPFYEQYF.

V and J are TRBV9 and TRBJ1-3, with 9 nucleotides matching TRBD1. Trimming removed 3 bases from V and 2 bases from J; junction bases left unmatched: 3. Germline CDR1 reads SGDLS; CDR2 reads YYNGEE. The CDR3 totals 15 residues. In nucleotides, the CDR3 is TGTGCCAGCAGCGCGACAGGGGGTACTGGAAACACCATATATTTT. Amino acids: CASSATGGTGNTIYF.

CDR3 loop: CASSVGGGSPLHF. DNA of the CDR3: TGTGCCAGCAGCGTAGGGGGTGGATCACCCCTCCACTTT. V and J are TRBV9 and TRBJ1-6; D unresolved. The CDR3 totals 13 residues. The V gene's germline CDR1 is SGDLS and CDR2 YYNGEE. With 0 bases removed from V and 10 bases from J, the gap between germline ends came to 8 bases.

In DNA form, the CDR3 reads TGCGCCAGCAGCCAAGAGGCGGGGGGCGGCTCCTACGAGCAGTACTTC. This encodes CASSQEAGGGSYEQYF. This chain connects TRBV4-3 to TRBJ2-7; 8 positions agree with TRBD2. The CDR3 contains 16 residues. Germline CDR1 reads LGHNA; CDR2 reads YSLEER. V was pared by 0 bases and J by 0 bases, with 4 bases of the junction left unmatched.

V is TRBV2 and J is TRBJ2-2, with D uncertain. Trimming pared 5 bases from V and 3 bases from J, leaving 1 base between. The CDR3 sequence is 11 residues long. Germline V gene lookup returns CDR1 SNHLY and CDR2 FYNNEI. CDR3 in DNA: TGTGCCAGCAGTTACACCGGGGAGCTGTTTTTT. Protein product: CASSYTGELFF.

This clone was seen once. The CDR3: CAWSGEYHGELFF. The CDR3, as DNA: TGTGCCTGGAGTGGAGAATATCACGGGGAGCTGTTTTTT. The J gene is TRBJ2-2, the V gene TRBV30, with unresolved D. Trimming removed 1 base from V and 7 bases from J, with 10 bases in between. Germline V gene sequence: CDR1 GTSNPN, CDR2 SVGIG (reference sequence). This CDR3 region has 13 residues.

CDR3 nucleotide sequence: TGTGCCTGGAGCCCTCAGGTGGGGCTGGCCACCGGGGAGCTGTTTTTT. It is translated as CAWSPQVGLATGELFF. The J gene is TRBJ2-2, the V gene TRBV30, with a possible D match to TRBD1 (5 bases). V was shortened by 3 bases and J by 4 bases, with 18 bases between the two germline ends. Germline V gene data show CDR1 as GTSNPN and CDR2 as SVGIG (reference sequence). This CDR3 has 16 amino acids.

This chain joins TRBV30 and TRBJ2-2; D not resolved. Trimming removed 5 bases from V and 8 bases from J, with 6 bases in between. CDR1 and CDR2 (germline): GTSNPN, SVGIG (reference sequence). This CDR3 has 10 amino acids. CDR3 sequence: CAWGSGELFF. The CDR3 nucleotides read TGTGCCTGGGGTTCGGGGGAGCTGTTTTTT.

The rearrangement joins TRBV7-8 to TRBJ2-1; TRBD2 might be the D (5 bases). The V end was cut by 2 bases, the J end by 10 bases, with 12 bases between. This CDR3 spans 13 amino acids. Germline CDR1 SGHVS, CDR2 FQNEAQ. The CDR3 reads CASSLSPGKEQFF. The DNA of the CDR3 is TGTGCCAGCAGCTTATCCCCGGGAAAAGAGCAGTTCTTC.

The sample holds a few counts of this clone. The V gene is TRBV5-6, the J gene TRBJ2-1; TRBD1 is a possible D gene (5 bases). CDR3 length equals 14 residues. The germline CDR1 and CDR2 sequences are SGHDT and YYEEEE. The V end was cut by 1 base, the J end by 3 bases, with 8 bases between. The CDR3 sequence is CASSLPGNYNEQFF. DNA for the CDR3: TGTGCCAGCAGCTTGCCAGGGAACTACAATGAGCAGTTCTTC.

The rearrangement uses TRBV4-2 and TRBJ2-7, with D unresolved. Trimming shortened V by 0 bases and J by 0 bases, and 9 bases separated the two germline ends. Looked up from germline, CDR1 is LGHNA and CDR2 is YNFKEQ. The CDR3 contains 15 residues. CDR3 protein: CASSQDDGSSYEQYF. CDR3 coding DNA: TGTGCCAGCAGCCAAGATGACGGTTCCTCCTACGAGCAGTACTTC.